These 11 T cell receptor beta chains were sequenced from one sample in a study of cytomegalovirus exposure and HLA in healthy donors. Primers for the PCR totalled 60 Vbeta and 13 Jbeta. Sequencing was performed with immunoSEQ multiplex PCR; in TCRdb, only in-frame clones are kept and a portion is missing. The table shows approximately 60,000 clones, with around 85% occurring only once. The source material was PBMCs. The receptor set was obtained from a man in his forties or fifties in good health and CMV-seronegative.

The CDR3 region is CASSLDGGAGELFF. The CDR3 nucleotides are TGCGCCAGCAGCTTGGACGGCGGGGCCGGGGAGCTGTTTTTT. The chain joins TRBV5-1 to TRBJ2-2; maybe TRBD2 (6 bases). In germline, CDR1 is SGHRS, CDR2 YFSETQ. Trimming took off 0 bases at V and 6 bases at J, with 9 bases between the two ends. The CDR3 covers 14 residues.

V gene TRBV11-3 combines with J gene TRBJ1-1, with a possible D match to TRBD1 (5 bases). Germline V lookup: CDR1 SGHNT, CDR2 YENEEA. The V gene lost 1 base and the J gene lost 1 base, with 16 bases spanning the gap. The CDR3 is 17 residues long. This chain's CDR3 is CASSLARDAGRNTEAFF. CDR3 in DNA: TGTGCCAGCAGCTTAGCTCGAGACGCGGGGCGGAACACTGAAGCTTTCTTT. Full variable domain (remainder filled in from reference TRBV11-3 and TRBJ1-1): EAGVVQSPRYKIIEKKQPVAFWCNPISGHNTLYWYLQNLGQGPELLIRYENEEAVDDSQLPKDRFSAERLKGVDSTLKIQPAELGDSAVYLCASSLARDAGRNTEAFFGQGTRLTVV.

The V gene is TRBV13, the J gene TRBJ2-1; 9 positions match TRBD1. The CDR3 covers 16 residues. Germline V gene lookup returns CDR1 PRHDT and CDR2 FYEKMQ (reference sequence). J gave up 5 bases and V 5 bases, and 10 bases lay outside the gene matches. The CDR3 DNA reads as TGTGCCAGCAGCCTGGGACAGGGTCTAGGTAACAATGAGCAGTTCTTC. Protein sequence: CASSLGQGLGNNEQFF.

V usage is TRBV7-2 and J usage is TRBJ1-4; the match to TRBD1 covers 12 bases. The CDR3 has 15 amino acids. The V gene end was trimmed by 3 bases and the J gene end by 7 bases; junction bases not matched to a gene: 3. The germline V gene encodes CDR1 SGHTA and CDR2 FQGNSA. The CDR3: CASSLGQGAGEKLFF. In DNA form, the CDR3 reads TGTGCCAGCAGCTTGGGACAGGGGGCTGGTGAAAAACTGTTTTTT.

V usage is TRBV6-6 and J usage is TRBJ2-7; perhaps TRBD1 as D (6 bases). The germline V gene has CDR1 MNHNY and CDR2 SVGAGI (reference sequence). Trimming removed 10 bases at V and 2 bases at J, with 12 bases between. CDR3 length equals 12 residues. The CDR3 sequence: CATGQTTYEQYV. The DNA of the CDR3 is TGTGCCACTGGACAGACAACCTACGAGCAGTACGTC.

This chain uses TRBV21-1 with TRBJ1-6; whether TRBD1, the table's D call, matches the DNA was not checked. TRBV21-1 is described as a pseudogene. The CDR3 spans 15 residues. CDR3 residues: CASSKDRGRDSPLHF. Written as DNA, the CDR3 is TGTGCCAGCAGCAAGGACAGGGGGCGTGATTCACCCCTCCACTTT.

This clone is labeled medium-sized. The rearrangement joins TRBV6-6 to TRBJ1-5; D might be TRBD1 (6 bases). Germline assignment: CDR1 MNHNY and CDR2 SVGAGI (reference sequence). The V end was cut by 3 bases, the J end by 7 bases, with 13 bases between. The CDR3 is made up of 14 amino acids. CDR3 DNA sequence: TGTGCCAGCAGTTATCGCCACAGGGACCAGCCCCAGCATTTT. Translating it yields CASSYRHRDQPQHF.

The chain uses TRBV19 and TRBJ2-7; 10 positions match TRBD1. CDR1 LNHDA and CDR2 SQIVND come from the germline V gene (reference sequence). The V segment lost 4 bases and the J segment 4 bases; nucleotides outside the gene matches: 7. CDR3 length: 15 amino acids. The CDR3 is CASSRGQGVAYEQYF. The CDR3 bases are TGTGCCAGTAGTAGAGGACAGGGGGTCGCTTACGAGCAGTACTTC.

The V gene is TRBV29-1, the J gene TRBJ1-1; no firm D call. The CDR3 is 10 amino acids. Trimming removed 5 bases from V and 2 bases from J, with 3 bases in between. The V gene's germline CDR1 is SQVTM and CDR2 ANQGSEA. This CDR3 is CSVRNTEAFF. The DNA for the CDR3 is TGCAGCGTTCGTAACACTGAAGCTTTCTTT.

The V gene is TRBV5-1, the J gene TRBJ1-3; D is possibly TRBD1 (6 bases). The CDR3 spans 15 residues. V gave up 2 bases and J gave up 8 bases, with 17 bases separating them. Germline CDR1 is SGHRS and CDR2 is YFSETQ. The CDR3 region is CASSFQGSASDTIYF. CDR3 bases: TGCGCCAGCAGCTTCCAGGGGAGCGCTTCGGACACCATATATTTT.

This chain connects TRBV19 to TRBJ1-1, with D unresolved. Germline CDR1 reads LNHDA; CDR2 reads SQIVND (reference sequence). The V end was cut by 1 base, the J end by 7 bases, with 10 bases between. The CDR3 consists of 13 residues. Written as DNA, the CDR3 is TGTGCCAGTAGTATAGGCTCGGCGGGTGAAGCTTTCTTT. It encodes CASSIGSAGEAFF.